These 15 T cell receptor beta chains originate from one sample sequenced in a study of cytomegalovirus exposure and HLA in healthy donors. With 60 Vbeta and 13 Jbeta primers, the PCR was carried out. Libraries were prepared by immunoSEQ multiplex PCR; TCRdb keeps only in-frame clonotypes and omits some of them. This table holds 100,000 to 150,000 clones, about 82% found once. Sequencing was done on a sample of PBMCs. These receptors came from a man aged 45-65 years in good health and CMV-seronegative.

The chain is built from TRBV19 and TRBJ1-2, with a weak D call TRBD1 (6 bases). CDR3 length equals 15 residues. V was clipped by 7 bases and J by 4 bases, with 19 bases between them. Germline V CDR1 and CDR2: LNHDA, SQIVND (reference sequence). The CDR3 DNA is TGTGCCAGTACTCTATACCCCGGGACAACCTATGGCTACACCTTC. It encodes CASTLYPGTTYGYTF. Looking up the rest from reference TRBV19 and TRBJ1-2 gives the full variable domain: DGGITQSPKYLFRKEGQNVTLSCEQNLNHDAMYWYRQDPGQGLRLIYYSQIVNDFQKGDIAEGYSVSREKKESFPLTVTSAQKNPTAFYLCASTLYPGTTYGYTFGSGTRLTVV.

The chain uses TRBV30 and TRBJ2-3; a possible D gene is TRBD2 (6 bases). V shed 3 bases and J shed 0 bases, with 13 bases lying between them. The CDR3 totals 15 residues. Germline V gene sequence: CDR1 GTSNPN, CDR2 SVGIG (reference sequence). The CDR3 bases are TGTGCCTGGAGGGGAGGTAGATTTAGCACAGATACGCAGTATTTT. Amino acids: CAWRGGRFSTDTQYF.

This sequence joins TRBV7-9 and TRBJ1-1; TRBD1 matches at 8 bases. The CDR3 contains 15 residues. V lost 1 base, J lost 0 bases, and 1 base stayed unmatched. CDR1 and CDR2 (germline): SEHNR, FQNEAQ (reference sequence). CDR3 protein: CASSLGGQVNTEAFF. The DNA for the CDR3 is TGTGCCAGCAGCTTAGGGGGACAGGTGAACACTGAAGCTTTCTTT.

This sequence joins TRBV6-1 and TRBJ1-2; 11 positions agree with TRBD1. V lost 7 bases and J lost 2; bases outside the gene matches: 6. Germline values: CDR1 MNHNS, CDR2 SASEGT. The CDR3 is 15 amino acids. The CDR3 reads CASILDRGPNYGYTF. The CDR3 bases are TGTGCCAGCATTCTGGACAGGGGGCCCAACTATGGCTACACCTTC.

The gene calls are TRBV5-4 and TRBJ2-2, with 14 bases lining up with TRBD2. V gave up 1 base and J gave up 5 bases; unmatched junction bases: 7. The CDR3 covers 18 residues. Germline values: CDR1 SGHNT, CDR2 YYREEE (reference sequence). In nucleotides, the CDR3 is TGTGCCAGCAGCTTGCGACTAGCGGGGGGGCCTTTTACCGGGGAGCTGTTTTTT. This translates into CASSLRLAGGPFTGELFF.

To note about this clone: One junction end does not reproduce the germline sequence, and a read error may be involved. V gene TRBV5-1 combines with J gene TRBJ2-2, with 7 bases that match TRBD2. Germline V gene lookup returns CDR1 SGHRS and CDR2 YFSETQ. The CDR3 loop spans 15 amino acids. The CDR3 nucleotides read TGCGCCAGCAGCTTTTTCCTTCCTGGCGGCGGGGGGCTGTTTTTT. The encoded protein is CASSFFLPGGGGLFF.

This clone was observed once. The chain uses TRBV6-1 and TRBJ1-2; 8 nucleotides line up with TRBD1. V lost 4 bases and J lost 7; bases outside the gene matches: 5. Germline V gene data show CDR1 as MNHNS and CDR2 as SASEGT. This CDR3 is built from 13 residues. For the CDR3, the DNA is TGTGCCAGCAGTGCACAGGGGGTAGGTGGCTACACCTTC. This gives the protein CASSAQGVGGYTF.

This chain's CDR3 is CASSQDRGLAGGEQYF. CDR3 DNA sequence: TGTGCCAGCAGCCAAGATCGAGGGCTAGCGGGGGGCGAGCAGTACTTC. The J gene is TRBJ2-7, the V gene TRBV14, with 11 bases lining up with TRBD2. The length of the CDR3 is 16 residues. The V gene end was trimmed by 0 bases and the J gene end by 6 bases; junction bases not matched to a gene: 7. Germline values: CDR1 SGHDN, CDR2 FVKESK.

This clone has just one count. V is TRBV7-9 and J is TRBJ2-1; TRBD1 matches 8 bases. The CDR3 sequence is 16 residues long. Germline CDR1 reads SEHNR; CDR2 reads FQNEAQ (reference sequence). Losses at the gene ends were 3 bases for V and 4 bases for J; bases not matched to a gene: 8. The CDR3 region is CASSFPGGGQYNEQFF. The DNA for the CDR3 is TGTGCCAGCAGCTTCCCAGGGGGCGGTCAATACAATGAGCAGTTCTTC.

The chain uses TRBV18 and TRBJ1-1; D is uncertain. Trimming took 3 bases from V and 0 from J, leaving 8 bases between them. Germline loops: CDR1 KGHSH, CDR2 LQKENI. The CDR3 sequence is 14 residues long. CDR3 sequence (DNA): TGTGCCAGCTCACCCTCTACAGTGAACACTGAAGCTTTCTTT. Protein: CASSPSTVNTEAFF. The full variable domain, rest sourced from reference TRBV18 and TRBJ1-1, is NAGVMQNPRHLVRRRGQEARLRCSPMKGHSHVYWYRQLPEEGLKFMVYLQKENIIDESGMPKERFSAEFPKEGPSILRIQQVVRGDSAAYFCASSPSTVNTEAFFGQGTRLTVV.

The rearrangement uses TRBV11-2 and TRBJ2-3, with 8 bases matching TRBD2. V was pared by 3 bases and J by 4 bases, with 9 bases of the junction left unmatched. Germline values: CDR1 SGHAT, CDR2 FQNNGV. This CDR3 has 16 amino acids. The CDR3 sequence: CASSFGGGQGADTQYF. In nucleotides, the CDR3 is TGTGCCAGCAGCTTCGGGGGGGGGCAGGGAGCAGATACGCAGTATTTT. The full variable domain, rest sourced from reference TRBV11-2 and TRBJ2-3, is EAGVAQSPRYKIIEKRQSVAFWCNPISGHATLYWYQQILGQGPKLLIQFQNNGVVDDSQLPKDRFSAERLKGVDSTLKIQPAKLEDSAVYLCASSFGGGQGADTQYFGPGTRLTVL.

DNA for the CDR3: TGTGCCAGCAGTTTCGCGGGGAGAGATTCACCCCTCCACTTT. Protein sequence: CASSFAGRDSPLHF. The chain couples TRBV28 to TRBJ1-6; no clear D. Trimming removed 3 bases from V and 8 bases from J, with 11 bases in between. The CDR3 has 14 amino acids. Per the germline V gene, CDR1 is MDHEN and CDR2 is SYDVKM. Full variable domain (remainder filled in from reference TRBV28 and TRBJ1-6): DVKVTQSSRYLVKRTGEKVFLECVQDMDHENMFWYRQDPGLGLRLIYFSYDVKMKEKGDIPEGYSVSREKKERFSLILESASTNQTSMYLCASSFAGRDSPLHFGNGTRLTVT.

The CDR3 reads CASSYSNLQRLSYEQYV. CDR3 coding DNA: TGTGCCAGCAGTTACTCGAACCTACAGAGACTATCCTACGAGCAGTACGTC. The chain carries TRBV6-7 and TRBJ2-7, with a weak D call TRBD2 (5 bases). TRBV6-7 belongs to the ORF category, with a function that is uncertain. CDR3 size: 17 residues. Trimming took off 0 bases at V and 1 base at J, with 16 bases between the two ends.

Here the CDR3 DNA reads TGTGCCATCAGTGGACAGATCTACAATGAGCAGTTCTTC. Protein: CAISGQIYNEQFF. The rearrangement joins TRBV10-3 to TRBJ2-1; possible D gene TRBD1, 5 bases. Germline CDR1 ENHRY, CDR2 SYGVKD. V was shortened by 4 bases and J by 3 bases, with 7 bases between the two germline ends. The CDR3 loop spans 13 amino acids.

This chain connects TRBV18 to TRBJ2-1; 10 nucleotides match TRBD1. Trimming at V came to 3 bases and at J to 8 bases, leaving 7 bases not matched to a gene. This CDR3 contains 15 residues. From germline, CDR1 is KGHSH and CDR2 LQKENI. CDR3 loop: CASSPPGQGRDEQFF. The CDR3, as DNA: TGTGCCAGCTCACCTCCGGGACAGGGGAGGGATGAGCAGTTCTTC.